This T cell receptor beta chain was sequenced during a study of T cell responses to AZD1222 COVID-19 vaccine. Trimming removed 0 bases from V and 2 bases from J; junction bases left unmatched: 9. This CDR3 is built from 16 residues. Germline CDR1 reads GTSNPN; CDR2 reads SVGIG (reference sequence). Sequenced by immunoSEQ multiplex PCR; TCRdb stores in-frame clones only, minus some. The table lists 90,000 to 120,000 clones, just over 85% of them singletons. This TCR was recovered from an adult in good health. This chain connects TRBV30 to TRBJ2-7, with 8 nucleotides matching TRBD1. Sequenced here: peripheral blood, sampled on day 0 of AZD1222 vaccination. Here the CDR3 reads CAWSVRVGTGTYEQYF. CDR3 coding DNA: TGTGCCTGGAGTGTAAGGGTCGGGACAGGTACCTACGAGCAGTACTTC.